Shown below are 17 T cell receptor beta chains from a single sample sequenced in a study of shared clonotypes between healthy human individuals. Some clones are missing from TCRdb's copy, which holds only in-frame ones; the method was immunoSEQ multiplex PCR. The sample contains around 1 million clones, 76% of which appear only once. Specimen: memory CD4+ T cells sorted from blood. Specified subset: CD45RA-negative fraction. The receptors shown here come from a man younger than 35 in good health.

The V and J genes are TRBV7-6 and TRBJ1-5, with D uncertain. V was pared by 0 bases and J by 0 bases, with 12 bases between. Germline V gene lookup returns CDR1 SGHVS and CDR2 FNYEAQ. This CDR3 is 17 amino acids long. In DNA, the CDR3 is TGTGCCAGCAGCTTAGCTGCCAGAGACCCTAGCAATCAGCCCCAGCATTTT. Encoded protein: CASSLAARDPSNQPQHF.

V and J are TRBV9 and TRBJ2-6; D is uncertain. Germline V gene data show CDR1 as SGDLS and CDR2 as YYNGEE. This CDR3 is 16 amino acids long. Trimming took 3 bases from V and 4 from J, leaving 14 bases between them. Here the CDR3 reads CASSEGPWAGANVLTF. The CDR3 coding sequence is TGTGCCAGCAGCGAGGGCCCCTGGGCCGGGGCCAACGTCCTGACTTTC.

This chain connects TRBV27 to TRBJ1-5, with 9 bases identical to TRBD1. Germline V gene lookup returns CDR1 MNHEY and CDR2 SMNVEV (reference sequence). The CDR3 runs to 11 residues. Germline trimming cut 10 bases from V and 9 bases from J; bases unmatched to any gene: 4. The CDR3 loop is CATGQGRPQHF. As DNA, the CDR3 is TGTGCCACTGGACAGGGGAGGCCCCAGCATTTT.

This clone is a singleton in its sample. This chain uses TRBV30 with TRBJ1-3, with 10 bases lining up with TRBD1. Germline trimming cut 4 bases from V and 4 bases from J; bases unmatched to any gene: 1. The CDR3 runs to 13 residues. Germline assignment: CDR1 GTSNPN and CDR2 SVGIG (reference sequence). CDR3 protein: CAWTTGGGNTIYF. In DNA form, the CDR3 reads TGTGCCTGGACGACAGGGGGCGGAAACACCATATATTTT. Full variable domain (rest looked up from reference TRBV30 and TRBJ1-3): SQTIHQWPATLVQPVGSPLSLECTVEGTSNPNLYWYRQAAGRGLQLLFYSVGIGQISSEVPQNLSASRPQDRQFILSSKKLLLSDSGFYLCAWTTGGGNTIYFGEGSWLTVV.

Turning to this clone: The same CDR3 also results from other DNA sequences found in this sample. CDR3 sequence (DNA): TGTGCCAGCAGTTTAGGGAACACTGAAGCTTTCTTT. It translates to CASSLGNTEAFF. This chain connects TRBV28 to TRBJ1-1; D gene ambiguous. Germline-derived CDR1 and CDR2 are MDHEN and SYDVKM. The length of the CDR3 is 12 residues. Trimming pared 2 bases from V and 1 base from J, leaving 2 bases between.

V and J are TRBV19 and TRBJ2-5; 8 positions match TRBD2. The CDR3 extends over 14 amino acids. Germline V gene lookup returns CDR1 LNHDA and CDR2 SQIVND (reference sequence). Unmatched junction bases numbered 6, after V lost 6 bases and J lost 3 bases. The CDR3 DNA reads as TGTGCCAGTAGCCCGTCGGGGGGGAAAGAGACCCAGTACTTC. It translates to CASSPSGGKETQYF.

The rearrangement uses TRBV10-3 and TRBJ1-5, with D possibly matching TRBD1 (6 bases). The germline V gene encodes CDR1 ENHRY and CDR2 SYGVKD. The V and J ends lost 0 bases and 7 bases respectively, with 10 bases between them. CDR3 length equals 14 residues. The CDR3 DNA follows: TGTGCCATCAGTGAGTCTGGGGGGCTGCAGCCCCAGCATTTT. It encodes CAISESGGLQPQHF.

The V gene is TRBV30, the J gene TRBJ2-6; no clear D. V dropped 4 bases and J dropped 1 base, with 14 bases sitting between them. Per germline, CDR1 GTSNPN and CDR2 SVGIG (reference sequence). CDR3 size: 16 residues. CDR3 amino acids: CAWNGIKRSGANVLTF. The DNA for the CDR3 is TGTGCCTGGAATGGGATTAAGAGGTCTGGGGCCAACGTCCTGACTTTC.

The rearrangement links TRBV18 to TRBJ1-2, with TRBD1 matching over 8 bases. The CDR3 runs 17 residues. The junction had 14 bases not matched to a gene; V was cut back by 4 bases and J by 4 bases. CDR1 and CDR2 (germline): KGHSH, LQKENI. CDR3 amino acids: CASSLDMGTGDSYGYTF. The DNA for the CDR3 is TGTGCCAGCTCACTAGACATGGGGACAGGCGACAGCTATGGCTACACCTTC. Looking up the rest from reference TRBV18 and TRBJ1-2 gives the full variable domain: NAGVMQNPRHLVRRRGQEARLRCSPMKGHSHVYWYRQLPEEGLKFMVYLQKENIIDESGMPKERFSAEFPKEGPSILRIQQVVRGDSAAYFCASSLDMGTGDSYGYTFGSGTRLTVV.

J is TRBJ2-1 and V is TRBV28, with TRBD2 matching over 7 bases. The CDR3 covers 13 residues. The ends lost 5 bases at V and 5 bases at J; junction bases unmatched: 3. The germline CDR1 and CDR2 sequences are MDHEN and SYDVKM. The CDR3 protein is CASSEGLNNEQFF. The CDR3 nucleotides read TGTGCCAGCAGTGAGGGACTAAACAATGAGCAGTTCTTC.

The chain combines TRBV18 with TRBJ1-5, with D maybe TRBD1 (6 bases). From germline, CDR1 is KGHSH and CDR2 LQKENI. This CDR3 has 13 residues. Deletions cut 6 bases from V and 5 bases from J, with 11 bases between. This CDR3 reads CASSEDSYQPQHF. In nucleotides, the CDR3 is TGTGCCAGCTCCGAGGACAGCTATCAGCCCCAGCATTTT.

The rearrangement uses TRBV6-1 and TRBJ2-4; tentative D call: TRBD2 (6 bases). CDR1 and CDR2 from the germline V gene are MNHNS and SASEGT. CDR3 length: 15 amino acids. V was clipped by 7 bases and J by 3 bases, with 16 bases between them. CDR3 in amino acids: CASIRTNLDKNIQYF. In DNA form, the CDR3 reads TGTGCCAGCATCCGGACTAACTTGGACAAAAACATTCAGTACTTC.

The genes are TRBV7-7 and TRBJ2-5; 7 bases are a match to TRBD2. CDR1 is SSHAT, CDR2 FNYEAQ, per germline (reference sequence). The CDR3 runs 14 residues. The CDR3 spells CASDNSGVGETQYF. Written as DNA, the CDR3 is TGTGCTAGCGATAACAGCGGGGTCGGCGAGACCCAGTACTTC.

This clone was detected only a few times. V and J are TRBV4-1 and TRBJ2-7; 9 bases fit TRBD1. This CDR3 contains 15 residues. The V gene's germline CDR1 is MGHRA and CDR2 YSYEKL. Losses at the gene ends were 2 bases for V and 5 bases for J; bases not matched to a gene: 7. CDR3 sequence: CASSQTGQGRNEQYF. CDR3 DNA: TGCGCCAGCAGCCAAACAGGACAGGGGCGAAACGAGCAGTACTTC.

The CDR3 sequence: CASSSGIRRSQYF. For the CDR3, the DNA is TGTGCCAGCAGTTCGGGCATTCGGAGGTCCCAGTACTTC. This rearrangement joins TRBV28 to TRBJ2-5, with D tentatively TRBD2 (5 bases). Trimming took off 4 bases at V and 9 bases at J, with 15 bases between the two ends. CDR3 length: 13 amino acids. CDR1 is MDHEN, CDR2 SYDVKM, per germline.

This chain connects TRBV30 to TRBJ1-2, with D perhaps matching TRBD1 (5 bases). V dropped 5 bases and J dropped 6 bases, with 16 bases sitting between them. The CDR3 consists of 13 residues. In germline, CDR1 is GTSNPN, CDR2 SVGIG (reference sequence). The CDR3 coding sequence is TGTGCCTGGCCCCGGGGGGGTAGAAATGGCTACACCTTC. Translating it yields CAWPRGGRNGYTF.

The chain carries TRBV19 and TRBJ1-5; D gene uncertain. The CDR3 contains 15 residues. In germline, CDR1 is LNHDA, CDR2 SQIVND (reference sequence). Trimming left V 1 base short and J 3 bases short, with 10 bases between. The CDR3 nucleotides are TGTGCCAGTAGTATAGGGGCCGTGGACAATCAGCCCCAGCATTTT. Translation gives CASSIGAVDNQPQHF. Full variable domain (remainder filled in from reference TRBV19 and TRBJ1-5): DGGITQSPKYLFRKEGQNVTLSCEQNLNHDAMYWYRQDPGQGLRLIYYSQIVNDFQKGDIAEGYSVSREKKESFPLTVTSAQKNPTAFYLCASSIGAVDNQPQHFGDGTRLSIL.